Following are 20 T cell receptor beta chains from one sample sequenced in a study of beta chain features in type 1 diabetes. The study reverse transcribed the entire isolated RNA, so it sequenced expressed TCRB transcripts. Only in-frame clones appear in the TCRdb table, and some are missing; sequencing was by immunoSEQ multiplex PCR. This table has about 620,000 clones, around a sixth appearing once. Source material: naive CD4+ T cells from blood. These receptors all stem from a young man in good health.

There are a few counts of this clone. The V and J genes are TRBV28 and TRBJ2-5, with 9 positions matching TRBD1. Trimming at V came to 2 bases and at J to 5 bases, leaving 6 bases not matched to a gene. This CDR3 spans 15 amino acids. CDR1 MDHEN and CDR2 SYDVKM come from the germline V gene. CDR3 loop: CASSLRDRVGETQYF. CDR3 in DNA: TGTGCCAGCAGTTTAAGGGACAGGGTAGGCGAGACCCAGTACTTC. Together with reference TRBV28 and TRBJ2-5, the CDR3 gives the full variable domain: DVKVTQSSRYLVKRTGEKVFLECVQDMDHENMFWYRQDPGLGLRLIYFSYDVKMKEKGDIPEGYSVSREKKERFSLILESASTNQTSMYLCASSLRDRVGETQYFGPGTRLLVL.

A few counts support this clone. The genes are TRBV29-1 and TRBJ2-2; no reliable D call. Trimming stripped 7 bases from V and 1 base from J, with 13 bases between. The CDR3 sequence is 14 residues long. CDR1 and CDR2 (germline): SQVTM, ANQGSEA. CDR3 sequence: CSATDRRNTGELFF. The DNA for the CDR3 is TGCAGCGCCACGGACCGCAGGAACACCGGGGAGCTGTTTTTT.

This clone was counted only a few times. V is TRBV10-3 and J is TRBJ1-3; no reliable D call. The CDR3 runs to 14 residues. V lost 6 bases to trimming and J lost 0 bases, with 9 bases between them. Germline lookup yields CDR1 ENHRY and CDR2 SYGVKD. CDR3 amino acids: CAIRPGISGNTIYF. In DNA, the CDR3 is TGTGCCATCAGGCCGGGGATCTCTGGAAACACCATATATTTT.

This clone was counted only a few times. CDR3 loop: CASTPGTEQYF. The CDR3 nucleotides read TGTGCCAGCACCCCGGGGACAGAGCAGTACTTC. The chain recombines TRBV11-1 with TRBJ2-7; D might be TRBD1 (6 bases). V lost 7 bases and J 7 bases, leaving 11 bases between the germline ends. This CDR3 spans 11 amino acids. Germline assignment: CDR1 SGHAT and CDR2 FQDESV (reference sequence). The full variable domain, in which reference TRBV11-1 and TRBJ2-7 provide the parts outside the CDR3, is EAEVAQSPRYKITEKSQAVAFWCDPISGHATLYWYRQILGQGPELLVQFQDESVVDDSQLPKDRFSAERLKGVDSTLKIQPAELGDSAMYLCASTPGTEQYFGPGTRLTVT.

The V and J genes are TRBV6-6 and TRBJ1-5; D not resolved. The CDR3 has 15 amino acids. V was pared by 2 bases and J by 6 bases, with 14 bases between. CDR1 and CDR2 from the germline V gene are MNHNY and SVGAGI (reference sequence). The CDR3 region is CASSYPGTVGQPQHF. In nucleotides, the CDR3 is TGTGCCAGCAGTTACCCGGGAACGGTCGGTCAGCCCCAGCATTTT.

The V gene is TRBV11-2, the J gene TRBJ2-1; perhaps TRBD2 as D (5 bases). This CDR3 spans 15 amino acids. V lost 8 bases and J 0 bases, leaving 14 bases between the germline ends. Per germline, CDR1 SGHAT and CDR2 FQNNGV. CDR3 protein: CASRPGSPSYNEQFF. The CDR3, as DNA: TGTGCCAGCCGACCGGGGTCCCCCTCCTACAATGAGCAGTTCTTC.

There are a few counts of this clone. The chain uses TRBV4-2 and TRBJ1-4, with D possibly matching TRBD1 (5 bases). This CDR3 is built from 17 residues. Germline lookup yields CDR1 LGHNA and CDR2 YNFKEQ. Trimming stripped 4 bases from V and 1 base from J, with 16 bases between. The chain's CDR3 is CASSRLGEAGTNEKLFF. As DNA, the CDR3 is TGTGCCAGCAGCCGCCTGGGGGAGGCTGGAACTAATGAAAAACTGTTTTTT.

There are a few counts of this clone. The sample holds other DNA sequences that translate to the same CDR3. The chain couples TRBV28 to TRBJ1-1; D is unclear. Germline V gene lookup returns CDR1 MDHEN and CDR2 SYDVKM. This CDR3 has 12 amino acids. Trimming took off 2 bases at V and 4 bases at J, with 5 bases between the two ends. CDR3 in DNA: TGTGCCAGCAGTTTAAAGGGCACTGAAGCTTTCTTT. Residues: CASSLKGTEAFF.

This clone was seen only a few times. This sample includes further DNA sequences coding for the same CDR3. The rearrangement joins TRBV18 to TRBJ1-1; no definite D call. CDR3 length: 13 amino acids. CDR1 is KGHSH, CDR2 LQKENI, per germline. Trimming took 6 bases from V and 2 from J, leaving 10 bases between them. CDR3 loop: CASSPTLNTEAFF. In DNA form, the CDR3 reads TGTGCCAGCTCCCCGACCTTAAACACTGAAGCTTTCTTT.

This clone has a handful of counts. This chain links TRBV15 with TRBJ2-4, with D possibly matching TRBD1 (5 bases). The CDR3 is 13 residues long. V was cut by 5 bases and J by 8 bases, with 13 bases left in between. CDR1 and CDR2 from the germline V gene are LNHNV and YYDKDF (reference sequence). CDR3 nucleotide sequence: TGTGCCACCAGCGCGCAGGGTCATGACATTCAGTACTTC. Protein sequence: CATSAQGHDIQYF.

This clone has a handful of counts. The CDR3 is CASSQDLWTLQGTQYF. The DNA of the CDR3 is TGTGCCAGCAGCCAAGATCTTTGGACCCTGCAGGGGACCCAGTACTTC. The J gene is TRBJ2-5, the V gene TRBV14; the D gene is possibly TRBD1 (5 bases). V was pared by 0 bases and J by 7 bases, with 18 bases between. Germline-derived CDR1 and CDR2 are SGHDN and FVKESK. The CDR3 covers 16 residues.

The V call is TRBV6-5, the J call TRBJ2-7; D unresolved. The V gene lost 8 bases and the J gene lost 2 bases, with 16 bases spanning the gap. The germline CDR1 and CDR2 sequences are MNHEY and SVGAGI. CDR3 length: 14 residues. The CDR3 DNA reads TGTGCCAGCTCTAATCAGGCACCAACCTACGAGCAGTACTTC. It encodes CASSNQAPTYEQYF.

The J gene is TRBJ1-5, the V gene TRBV30, with 8 bases matching TRBD1. The CDR3 totals 15 residues. CDR1 GTSNPN and CDR2 SVGIG come from the germline V gene (reference sequence). V dropped 0 bases and J dropped 1; count of bases not matched to a gene: 2. CDR3 DNA sequence: TGTGCCTGGAGTGTACACAGGGGGAGCAATCAGCCCCAGCATTTT. As protein: CAWSVHRGSNQPQHF.

This clone was seen more than once but under ten times. J is TRBJ2-7 and V is TRBV11-2; D might be TRBD1 (5 bases). From germline, CDR1 is SGHAT and CDR2 FQNNGV. V lost 3 bases, J lost 3 bases, and 9 bases lay in between. The CDR3 loop spans 13 amino acids. The CDR3 spells CASSFGQYYEQYF. The CDR3 coding sequence is TGTGCCAGCAGCTTCGGACAATACTACGAGCAGTACTTC.

The chain uses TRBV10-3 and TRBJ2-2; TRBD1 or TRBD2 may be the D gene (5 bases each). Trimming shortened V by 0 bases and J by 6 bases, and 8 bases separated the two germline ends. Germline CDR1 reads ENHRY; CDR2 reads SYGVKD. The CDR3 contains 14 residues. The CDR3 sequence is CAISESRGPGELFF. CDR3 coding DNA: TGTGCCATCAGTGAGTCGAGGGGTCCCGGGGAGCTGTTTTTT.

The chain is built from TRBV4-2 and TRBJ1-1, with a tentative D call TRBD1 (5 bases). V was cut by 1 base and J by 14 bases, with 11 bases left in between. This CDR3 spans 11 amino acids. Germline CDR1 reads LGHNA; CDR2 reads YNFKEQ. The CDR3 spells CASSQGSGDFF. The DNA of the CDR3 is TGTGCCAGCAGCCAAGGATCCGGGGACTTCTTT.

This clone was picked up a small number of times. This rearrangement joins TRBV1 to TRBJ1-2; the table's D gene call, TRBD1, was not cross checked with the DNA. TRBV1 is classified as a pseudogene. The CDR3 loop spans 15 amino acids. Written as DNA, the CDR3 is TGCACCAGCAGCCAAGATCAACAGGGAAGGCATGGCTACACCTTC. Protein: CTSSQDQQGRHGYTF.

This clone was seen more than once but under ten times. V usage is TRBV28 and J usage is TRBJ2-2, with a weak D call TRBD2 (5 bases). CDR3 length: 15 amino acids. CDR1 MDHEN and CDR2 SYDVKM come from the germline V gene. Deletions cut 7 bases from V and 1 base from J, with 13 bases between. CDR3 loop: CASTPPRGNTGELFF. In nucleotides, the CDR3 is TGTGCCAGCACCCCGCCACGGGGGAACACCGGGGAGCTGTTTTTT.

The J gene is TRBJ1-1, the V gene TRBV7-9; D might be TRBD1 (5 bases). This CDR3 spans 13 amino acids. Trimming removed 5 bases at V and 4 bases at J, with 11 bases between. In germline, CDR1 is SEHNR, CDR2 FQNEAQ (reference sequence). As DNA, the CDR3 is TGTGCCAGCAGCGCCGACGGGGCCACTGAAGCTTTCTTT. Translation gives CASSADGATEAFF. Supplemented by reference TRBV7-9 and TRBJ1-1, the full variable domain reads DTGVSQNPRHKITKRGQNVTFRCDPISEHNRLYWYRQTLGQGPEFLTYFQNEAQLEKSRLLSDRFSAERPKGSFSTLEIQRTEQGDSAMYLCASSADGATEAFFGQGTRLTVV.

In its sample, this clone was seen a few times. The genes are TRBV19 and TRBJ2-7; no definite D call. The V and J ends lost 4 bases and 2 bases respectively, with 12 bases between them. The CDR3 loop spans 14 amino acids. CDR1 is LNHDA and CDR2 is SQIVND in the germline V gene (reference sequence). Here the CDR3 reads CASSRMDQTYEQYF. The CDR3 DNA follows: TGTGCCAGTAGTAGGATGGACCAGACCTACGAGCAGTACTTC.